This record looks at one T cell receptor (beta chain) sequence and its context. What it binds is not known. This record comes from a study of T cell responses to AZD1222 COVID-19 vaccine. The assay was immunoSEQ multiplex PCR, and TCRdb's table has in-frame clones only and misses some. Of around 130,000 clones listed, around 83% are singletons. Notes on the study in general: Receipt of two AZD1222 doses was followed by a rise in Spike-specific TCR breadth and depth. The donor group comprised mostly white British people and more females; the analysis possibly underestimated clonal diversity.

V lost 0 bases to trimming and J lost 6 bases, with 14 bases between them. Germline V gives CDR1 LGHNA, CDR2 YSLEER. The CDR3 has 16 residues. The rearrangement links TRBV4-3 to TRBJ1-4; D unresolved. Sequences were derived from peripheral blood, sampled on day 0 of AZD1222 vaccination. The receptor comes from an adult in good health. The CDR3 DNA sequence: TGCGCCAGCAGCCAAGATAACGGCGGAGTAGATGAAAAACTGTTTTTT. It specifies CASSQDNGGVDEKLFF.